The rows below give T cell receptor beta chains drawn from one sample of a study of T-cell reconstitution after alpha-beta-depleted transplantation in children. Each CDR3 protein gets one entry after TCRdb re-called the PCR reads with MiXCR. The table records approximately 290,000 distinct CDR3 sequences, 11% of them present only once. The source material was peripheral blood, sampled 180 days after TCRalphabeta/CD19-depleted stem cell transplant. The receptor source for this set is a male patient between 2 and 9 years old who had a stem cell transplant for chronic granulomatous disease, so the T cells may come from the graft donor. Both conserved end residues are part of each CDR3. D genes are given only for firm matches. Sizes are listed as how often the clone was seen (once, few, many) or a class if it is expanded.

v_gene,d_gene,j_gene,abundance,CDR3aa,CDR3nt
TRBV3-1,-,TRBJ1-6,many,CASSHGSGADSPLHF,TGTGCCAGCAGCCACGGGTCAGGGGCGGATTCACCCCTCCACTTT
TRBV5-1,TRBD1,TRBJ1-3,many,CASSVTGVGNTIYF,TGCGCCAGCAGCGTCACAGGGGTCGGAAACACCATATATTTT
TRBV3-1,TRBD2,TRBJ2-7,many,CASSQNRGRTSGIGYEQYF,TGTGCCAGCAGCCAAAACAGGGGTCGGACTAGCGGGATTGGATACGAGCAGTACTTC
TRBV9,-,TRBJ2-7,many,CASSHSMRRAPLLCEQYF,TGTGCCAGCAGCCATTCTATGAGGAGGGCCCCTTTGCTCTGCGAGCAGTACTTC
TRBV20-1,-,TRBJ2-4,many,CSARDPQEAKNIQYF,TGCAGTGCTAGAGATCCCCAGGAAGCCAAAAACATTCAGTACTTC
TRBV20-1,-,TRBJ1-1,many,CSARKGGEAFF,TGCAGTGCTCGAAAGGGGGGTGAAGCTTTCTTT
TRBV5-1,-,TRBJ1-2,many,CASRRDIGYGYTF,TGCGCCAGCAGAAGGGACATTGGCTATGGCTACACCTTC
TRBV20-1,-,TRBJ1-1,many,CSATSGAWTTEAFF,TGCAGTGCTACATCAGGGGCCTGGACCACTGAAGCTTTCTTT
TRBV29-1,TRBD1,TRBJ1-2,many,CSVERRGLGYTF,TGCAGCGTTGAACGCAGGGGGCTAGGCTACACCTTC
TRBV5-8,-,TRBJ2-1,many,CASSPGLTYNEQFF,TGTGCCAGCAGCCCGGGACTGACCTACAATGAGCAGTTCTTC
TRBV11-2,-,TRBJ2-1,many,CASSYRVFDEQFF,TGTGCCAGCAGCTACAGGGTCTTCGATGAGCAGTTCTTC
TRBV20-1,-,TRBJ1-2,many,CSATTYGYTF,TGCAGTGCCACGACCTATGGCTACACCTTC
TRBV10-3,TRBD1,TRBJ2-7,many,CAISSGTGTYEQYF,TGTGCCATCAGTTCCGGGACAGGGACCTACGAGCAGTACTTC
TRBV25-1,-,TRBJ2-5,many,CASSEFEDYAGTQYF,TGTGCCAGCAGTGAGTTTGAGGATTATGCGGGGACCCAGTACTTC
TRBV20-1,-,TRBJ2-7,many,CSARRQGRENEQYF,TGCAGTGCTAGACGACAGGGGAGGGAGAACGAGCAGTACTTC
TRBV11-2,-,TRBJ2-3,many,CATSDSSDTQYF,TGTGCCACCTCGGACAGTTCAGATACGCAGTATTTT